The T cell receptor (beta chain) under discussion was sequenced for a study of CD8 T cells in ankylosing spondylitis. Study conclusions and caveats: A TCR beta motif of seven or eight highly homologous variants appeared characteristic of ankylosing spondylitis blood.

From the 5' RACE reads, TCRdb called clonotypes with MiXCR, one entry per CDR3 protein. Of roughly 700,000 distinct CDR3 sequences listed, around 20% are singletons. The germline V gene has CDR1 LGHNA and CDR2 YNFKEQ. CDR3 length: 14 amino acids. The V end lost 4 bases, the J end lost 1 base, and 9 bases lay between the germline ends. This clonotype was seen ten or more times. Its antigen is undetermined. This chain joins TRBV4-2 and TRBJ2-3, with D hard to call. Sequencing input: blood, either unsorted or a sorted T cell fraction (not recorded which). This clonotype was obtained from a male donor with ankylosing spondylitis. The CDR3 DNA follows: TGTGCCAGCAGCCCGGGCGAACGCACAGATACGCAGTATTTT. This translates into CASSPGERTDTQYF.